This T cell receptor beta chain was recovered during a study of T cell responses to AZD1222 COVID-19 vaccine. General observations from the study: Spike-specific TCR breadth and depth went up after people got two AZD1222 doses. Donors were mostly white British, more females; clonal diversity possibly underestimated.

Recipients boosted at about 4 weeks or about 12 weeks are pooled. The CDR3 extends over 13 amino acids. V lost 4 bases and J lost 6; bases outside the gene matches: 6. CDR1 is SGHNT and CDR2 is YYREEE in the germline V gene (reference sequence). For this clone: Its antigen is still unknown.

Profiling relied on immunoSEQ multiplex PCR, and the TCRdb table lists in-frame clones only, not all of them. The sample comprises about 150,000 clones, roughly 93% of which are singletons, and about 2% rests with the top ten. The material was peripheral blood, obtained 28 days after the second AZD1222 dose. This sequence originates from an adult who received the AZD1222 COVID-19 vaccine. The genes are TRBV5-4 and TRBJ1-2; 7 bases agree with TRBD1. CDR3 bases: TGTGCCAGCAGCAGACAGGGCTCGAATGGCTACACCTTC. This sequence encodes CASSRQGSNGYTF.